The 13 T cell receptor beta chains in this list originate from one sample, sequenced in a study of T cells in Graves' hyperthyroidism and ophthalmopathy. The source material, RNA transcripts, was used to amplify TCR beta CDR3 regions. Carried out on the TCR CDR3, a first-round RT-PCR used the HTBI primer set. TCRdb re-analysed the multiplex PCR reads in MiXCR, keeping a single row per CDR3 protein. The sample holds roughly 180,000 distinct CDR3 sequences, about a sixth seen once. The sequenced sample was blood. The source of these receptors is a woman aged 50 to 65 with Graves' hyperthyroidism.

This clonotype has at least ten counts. The CDR3 loop reads CASSQTENYEQYF. The CDR3 coding sequence is TGTGCCAGCAGCCAGACGGAAAACTACGAGCAGTACTTC. The J gene is TRBJ2-7, the V gene TRBV4-2; D uncertain. The V end lost 3 bases, the J end lost 3 bases, and 9 bases lay between the germline ends. The CDR3 is 13 residues long. Germline assignment: CDR1 LGHNA and CDR2 YNFKEQ.

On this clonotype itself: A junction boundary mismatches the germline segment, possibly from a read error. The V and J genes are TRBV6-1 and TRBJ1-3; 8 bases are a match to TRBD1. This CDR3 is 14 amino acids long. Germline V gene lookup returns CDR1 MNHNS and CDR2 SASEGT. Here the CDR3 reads CASRSQGARNTTYF. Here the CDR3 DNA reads TGTGCCAGCAGGTCCCAGGGGGCAAGGAACACCACATATTTT.

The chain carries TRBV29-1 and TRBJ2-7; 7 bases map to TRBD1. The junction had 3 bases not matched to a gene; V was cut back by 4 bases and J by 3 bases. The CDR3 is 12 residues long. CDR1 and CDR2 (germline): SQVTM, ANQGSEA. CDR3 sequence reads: CSVVDRNYEQYF. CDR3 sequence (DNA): TGCAGCGTTGTGGACAGGAACTACGAGCAGTACTTC.

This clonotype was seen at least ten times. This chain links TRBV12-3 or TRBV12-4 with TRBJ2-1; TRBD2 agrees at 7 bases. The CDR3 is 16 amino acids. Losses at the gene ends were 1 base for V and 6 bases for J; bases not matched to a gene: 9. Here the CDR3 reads CASSLEGTNHINEQFF. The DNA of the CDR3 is TGTGCCAGCAGTTTAGAAGGGACTAACCATATCAATGAGCAGTTCTTC.

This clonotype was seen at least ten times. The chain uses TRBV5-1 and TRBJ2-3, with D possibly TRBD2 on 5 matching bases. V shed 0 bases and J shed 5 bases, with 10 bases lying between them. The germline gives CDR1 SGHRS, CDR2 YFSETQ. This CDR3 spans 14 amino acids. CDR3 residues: CASSLGRGEDTQYF. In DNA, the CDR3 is TGCGCCAGCAGCTTGGGCCGGGGAGAAGATACGCAGTATTTT.

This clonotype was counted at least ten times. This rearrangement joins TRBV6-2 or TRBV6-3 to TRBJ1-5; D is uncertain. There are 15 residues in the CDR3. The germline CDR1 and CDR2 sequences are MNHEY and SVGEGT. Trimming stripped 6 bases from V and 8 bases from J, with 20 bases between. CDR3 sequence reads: CASRPLSRSSKPQHF. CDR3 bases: TGTGCCAGCAGACCCCTCTCTCGGAGCTCAAAGCCCCAGCATTTT.

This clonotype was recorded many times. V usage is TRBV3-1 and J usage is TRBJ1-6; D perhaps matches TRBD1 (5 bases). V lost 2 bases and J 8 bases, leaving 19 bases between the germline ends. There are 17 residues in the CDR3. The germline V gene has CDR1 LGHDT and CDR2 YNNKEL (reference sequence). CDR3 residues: CASSQYSSGGGDSPLHF. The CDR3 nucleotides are TGTGCCAGCAGCCAATATTCGTCGGGTGGGGGTGATTCACCCCTCCACTTT.

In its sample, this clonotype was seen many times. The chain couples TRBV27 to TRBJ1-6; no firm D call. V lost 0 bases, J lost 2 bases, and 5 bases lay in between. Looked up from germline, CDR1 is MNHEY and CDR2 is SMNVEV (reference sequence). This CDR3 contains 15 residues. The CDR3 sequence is CASSLSGTYNSPLHF. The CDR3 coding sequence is TGTGCCAGCAGTTTATCGGGGACCTATAATTCACCCCTCCACTTT.

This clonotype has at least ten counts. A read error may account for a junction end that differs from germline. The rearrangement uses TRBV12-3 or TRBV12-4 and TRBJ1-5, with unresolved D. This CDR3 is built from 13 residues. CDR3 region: CASSLAGNQPRHF. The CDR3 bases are TGTGCCAGCAGTTTAGCAGGGAATCAGCCCCGGCATTTT.

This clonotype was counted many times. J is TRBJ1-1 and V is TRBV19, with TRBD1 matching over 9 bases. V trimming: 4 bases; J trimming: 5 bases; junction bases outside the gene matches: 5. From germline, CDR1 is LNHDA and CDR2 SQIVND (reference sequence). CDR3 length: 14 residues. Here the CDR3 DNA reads TGTGCCAGTAGTAACGGACAGGGGCCGACTGAAGCTTTCTTT. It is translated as CASSNGQGPTEAFF.

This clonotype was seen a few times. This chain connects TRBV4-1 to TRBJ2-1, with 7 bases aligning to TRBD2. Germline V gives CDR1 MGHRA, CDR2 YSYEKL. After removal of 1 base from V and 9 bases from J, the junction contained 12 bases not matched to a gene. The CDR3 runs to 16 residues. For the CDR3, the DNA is TGCGCCAGCAGCCAAGGCCTCAGCGGGACGCTGGGTGAGCAGTTCTTC. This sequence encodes CASSQGLSGTLGEQFF.

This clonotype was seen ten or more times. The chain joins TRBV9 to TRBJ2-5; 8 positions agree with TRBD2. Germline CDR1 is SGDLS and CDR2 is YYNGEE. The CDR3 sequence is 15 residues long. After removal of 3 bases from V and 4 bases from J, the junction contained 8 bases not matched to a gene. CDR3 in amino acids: CASSATGTSRETQYF. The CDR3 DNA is TGTGCCAGCAGCGCGACCGGGACTAGTAGAGAGACCCAGTACTTC. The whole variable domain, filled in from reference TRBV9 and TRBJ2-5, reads DSGVTQTPKHLITATGQRVTLRCSPRSGDLSVYWYQQSLDQGLQFLIQYYNGEERAKGNILERFSAQQFPDLHSELNLSSLELGDSALYFCASSATGTSRETQYFGPGTRLLVL.

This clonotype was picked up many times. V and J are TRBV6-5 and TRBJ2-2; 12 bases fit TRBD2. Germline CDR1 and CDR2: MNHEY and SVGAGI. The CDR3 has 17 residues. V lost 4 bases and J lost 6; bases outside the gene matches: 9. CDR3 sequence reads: CASSSTSGGPGAGELFF. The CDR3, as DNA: TGTGCCAGCAGTTCGACTAGCGGGGGTCCGGGGGCCGGGGAGCTGTTTTTT.